What follows are 20 T cell receptor beta chains derived from one specimen sequenced in a study of metastatic and nonmetastatic thyroid tumors. TCRdb re-called the PCR reads via MiXCR. The table records 25,000 to 35,000 clones, 25% to 35% of them present only once. Each patient went into thyroid surgery without having received any treatment. The specimen was blood. These receptors came from a female donor with papillary thyroid cancer or a benign thyroid nodule (not recorded which). Some clones in this sample may be carry-over from other donors' samples.

In the case of this clone: Other DNA sequences in this sample translate to the same CDR3. The chain uses TRBV4-1 and TRBJ2-7; a weak D match, TRBD2 (5 bases). From germline, CDR1 is MGHRA and CDR2 YSYEKL. The CDR3 has 13 amino acids. The V gene lost 1 base and the J gene lost 1 base, with 5 bases spanning the gap. The CDR3 DNA is TGCGCCAGCAGCCAAGGGACTTCCTACGAGCAGTACTTC. Translated: CASSQGTSYEQYF.

This clone was recorded once. The V and J genes are TRBV4-1 and TRBJ2-7; 8 bases match TRBD2. J gave up 4 bases and V 1 base, and 3 bases lay outside the gene matches. CDR3 size: 14 residues. Germline V gene lookup returns CDR1 MGHRA and CDR2 YSYEKL. The DNA for the CDR3 is TGCGCCAGCAGCCAAGGGTTAGCGGGGTACGAGCAGTACTTC. Translating gives CASSQGLAGYEQYF.

This clone came up many times. The V call is TRBV5-1, the J call TRBJ2-3, with TRBD1 matching over 9 bases. CDR3 size: 14 residues. Trimming cost V 4 bases and J 6 bases; bases outside gene matches: 6. Germline CDR1 is SGHRS and CDR2 is YFSETQ. The CDR3 region is CASSRDREGDTQYF. CDR3 coding DNA: TGCGCCAGCAGCCGGGACAGGGAAGGGGATACGCAGTATTTT.

In this sample, this clone turned up many times. The genes are TRBV20-1 and TRBJ2-5, with 16 positions matching TRBD2. After removal of 3 bases from V and 4 bases from J, the junction contained 11 bases not matched to a gene. The CDR3 has 18 residues. Germline V gene data show CDR1 as DFQATT and CDR2 as SNEGSKA (reference sequence). The CDR3 bases are TGCAGTGCTAGGCCGGGACTAGCGGGAGGGAATATTCGAGAGACCCAGTACTTC. Amino acids: CSARPGLAGGNIRETQYF.

This clone was seen ten or more times. The J gene is TRBJ2-7, the V gene TRBV12-3 or TRBV12-4; D not certain. Between the trimmed V and J ends, which lost 5 bases and 3 bases, there was a span of 11 bases. The CDR3 is 13 amino acids. The CDR3 DNA reads as TGTGCCAGCAGTCCCCGGACCATCTACGAGCAGTACTTC. It encodes CASSPRTIYEQYF.

This clone was observed a few times. This sequence joins TRBV12-3 or TRBV12-4 and TRBJ2-1, with D hard to call. V lost 7 bases and J lost 6, with 7 bases in between. This CDR3 has 11 amino acids. CDR3 sequence: CASTVFNEQFF. CDR3 nucleotide sequence: TGTGCCAGCACGGTCTTCAATGAGCAGTTCTTC.

This clone was recorded at least ten times. The V and J genes are TRBV10-3 and TRBJ2-1; 10 bases line up with TRBD2. Looked up from germline, CDR1 is ENHRY and CDR2 is SYGVKD. The CDR3 has 18 amino acids. Unmatched junction bases numbered 11, after V lost 0 bases and J lost 6 bases. The CDR3 loop reads CAISESGLAGDFGNEQFF. The CDR3 coding sequence is TGTGCCATCAGTGAGTCCGGGCTAGCGGGAGATTTCGGCAATGAGCAGTTCTTC.

As to this clone: At one end the junction does not follow the germline gene, possibly because of a read error. J is TRBJ2-2 and V is TRBV6-2 or TRBV6-3; D gene uncertain. From germline, CDR1 is MNHEY and CDR2 SVGEGT. The CDR3 is 12 residues long. The CDR3 reads CASSPAAGELFF. In nucleotides, the CDR3 is TGTGCGAGCAGCCCCGCGGCCGGGGAGCTGTTTTTT.

This clone was observed at least ten times. The chain employs TRBV20-1 and TRBJ1-4, with D unresolved. The CDR3 sequence is 13 residues long. V was shortened by 0 bases and J by 2 bases, with 4 bases between the two germline ends. Germline CDR1 is DFQATT and CDR2 is SNEGSKA (reference sequence). The CDR3 sequence: CSARDSTNEKLFF. The DNA of the CDR3 is TGCAGTGCTAGAGACAGCACTAATGAAAAACTGTTTTTT.

The rearrangement links TRBV5-1 to TRBJ2-7; TRBD2 aligns across 12 bases. CDR1 SGHRS and CDR2 YFSETQ come from the germline V gene. The trim removed 0 bases at V and 10 bases at J, leaving 14 bases unmatched. The CDR3 consists of 17 residues. This CDR3 is CASSLARTSGTLEYQYF. The DNA of the CDR3 is TGCGCCAGCAGCTTGGCCAGGACTAGCGGGACCTTGGAGTATCAGTACTTC.

This clone came up many times. The chain uses TRBV11-2 and TRBJ2-1; perhaps D is TRBD1 or TRBD2 (6 bases each). The CDR3 runs to 16 residues. Trimming took 0 bases from V and 6 from J, leaving 15 bases between them. The V gene's germline CDR1 is SGHAT and CDR2 FQNNGV. This CDR3 is CASSLDPGARSNEQFF. The CDR3 DNA is TGTGCCAGCAGCTTAGATCCGGGGGCGCGGAGCAATGAGCAGTTCTTC.

This clone came up many times. The gene calls are TRBV13 and TRBJ1-1, with 8 bases lining up with TRBD1. CDR1 and CDR2 from the germline V gene are PRHDT and FYEKMQ (reference sequence). The CDR3 consists of 15 residues. V was clipped by 5 bases and J by 3 bases; unmatched bases: 8. The CDR3 loop is CASSRNQGADTEAFF. CDR3 bases: TGTGCCAGCAGCCGGAACCAGGGGGCAGACACTGAAGCTTTCTTT. Drawing the rest from reference TRBV13 and TRBJ1-1, the complete variable domain is AAGVIQSPRHLIKEKRETATLKCYPIPRHDTVYWYQQGPGQDPQFLISFYEKMQSDKGSIPDRFSAQQFSDYHSELNMSSLELGDSALYFCASSRNQGADTEAFFGQGTRLTVV.

This clone was seen once. CDR3: CAWSVRDRANSPLHF. The CDR3 DNA reads TGTGCCTGGAGTGTCCGAGACAGGGCTAATTCACCCCTCCACTTT. The chain uses TRBV30 and TRBJ1-6; 7 bases align to TRBD1. Germline CDR1 is GTSNPN and CDR2 is SVGIG (reference sequence). The CDR3 is 15 amino acids. V trimming: 0 bases; J trimming: 6 bases; junction bases outside the gene matches: 5.

This clone showed up many times. The chain's CDR3 is CASSLGSVRSGGGNTIYF. The CDR3, as DNA: TGTGCCAGCAGCTTGGGGTCGGTTAGGTCCGGCGGAGGAAACACCATATATTTT. V is TRBV5-6 and J is TRBJ1-3; unclear D gene. Germline V CDR1 and CDR2: SGHDT, YYEEEE. With 0 bases removed from V and 4 bases from J, the gap between germline ends came to 20 bases. The CDR3 is 18 amino acids.

Ten or more counts support this clone. The rearrangement joins TRBV27 to TRBJ1-2; no reliable D call. V was trimmed by 5 bases and J by 3 bases, leaving 16 bases between them. Per the germline V gene, CDR1 is MNHEY and CDR2 is SMNVEV (reference sequence). The CDR3 sequence is 15 residues long. In nucleotides, the CDR3 is TGTGCCAGCAGTACCGAATGGCGGGATTACTATGGCTACACCTTC. Its translation: CASSTEWRDYYGYTF.

This clone has more than one count but fewer than ten. J is TRBJ2-3 and V is TRBV7-2; D is undetermined. The CDR3 length is 11 residues. Germline V gene data show CDR1 as SGHTA and CDR2 as FQGNSA. V was pared by 2 bases and J by 5 bases, with 2 bases between. The CDR3 sequence is CASSLKDTQYF. CDR3 bases: TGTGCCAGCAGCTTAAAAGATACGCAGTATTTT.

CDR3 DNA sequence: TGCGCCAGCAGCCAAGAATACAGGGACACTGAAGCTTTCTTT. The encoded protein is CASSQEYRDTEAFF. V usage is TRBV4-1 and J usage is TRBJ1-1; D possibly corresponds to TRBD1 (6 bases). Germline assignment: CDR1 MGHRA and CDR2 YSYEKL. The CDR3 has 14 amino acids. With 0 bases removed from V and 3 bases from J, the gap between germline ends came to 8 bases.

The sample holds a few counts of this clone. V is TRBV6-1 and J is TRBJ1-6; the D is unclear. V was cut by 2 bases and J by 5 bases, with 7 bases left in between. The CDR3 consists of 14 residues. Per the germline V gene, CDR1 is MNHNS and CDR2 is SASEGT. The CDR3 bases are TGTGCCAGCAGTGAACCCTATAATAATTCACCCCTCCACTTT. Its protein product is CASSEPYNNSPLHF.

V usage is TRBV6-1 and J usage is TRBJ2-1; 8 positions agree with TRBD2. This CDR3 is built from 16 residues. Germline CDR1 MNHNS, CDR2 SASEGT. The trim removed 10 bases at V and 5 bases at J, leaving 16 bases unmatched. The CDR3 bases are TGTGCCATTAGTTCCTTAGCGGGATCGGGCCACAATGAGCAGTTCTTC. Its protein is CAISSLAGSGHNEQFF.

This clone has only a few counts. A read error may produce the germline difference seen at one junction end. The chain is built from TRBV6-1 and TRBJ2-6; 11 nucleotides agree with TRBD1. The CDR3 loop spans 16 amino acids. The germline CDR1 and CDR2 sequences are MNHNS and SASEGT. CDR3 protein: CASRGGQGDGANVLNF. Here the CDR3 DNA reads TGTGCCAGCAGGGGGGGACAGGGGGACGGGGCAAACGTCCTGAATTTC.